The rows below give T cell receptor beta chains drawn from one sample of a study of blood T cell repertoires in COVID-19. Here immunoSEQ multiplex PCR was the method, and the copy in TCRdb shows in-frame clones only, minus some. The sample includes about 220,000 clones, about 79% of them seen just once. The specimen sequenced was PBMCs or T cells enriched from blood (not recorded which). Every receptor here comes from a woman aged 55-69 years who had recovered from COVID-19. Each CDR3 is given with its conserved first and last residue. D genes are given only for firm matches. Expanded clones get a size class; other rows say once, few or many, or leave the size out.

d_gene	v_gene	j_gene	abundance	CDR3aa	CDR3nt
TRBD1	TRBV7-6	TRBJ1-1	NA	CASSLGTGVSGTEAFF	TGTGCCAGCAGCTTGGGAACAGGGGTTTCGGGCACTGAAGCTTTCTTT
NA	TRBV7-3	TRBJ2-1	NA	CASSSDSYNEQFF	TGTGCCAGCAGCTCGGACAGCTACAATGAGCAGTTCTTC
NA	TRBV4-2	TRBJ2-4	once	CASSTGSGQYLNIQYF	TGTGCCAGCAGCACAGGCTCGGGACAATATCTAAACATTCAGTACTTC
NA	TRBV7-9	TRBJ1-1	NA	CASSLGQKAFF	TGTGCCAGCAGTTTAGGACAGAAAGCTTTCTTT
TRBD1	TRBV6-5	TRBJ1-1	NA	CASNRGGVNTEAFF	TGTGCCAGCAACCGAGGGGGCGTGAACACTGAAGCTTTCTTT
NA	TRBV3-1/TRBV3-2	TRBJ1-5	NA	CASSSTGNNQPQHF	TGTGCCAGCAGTTCTACAGGGAACAATCAGCCCCAGCATTTT
NA	TRBV10-1	TRBJ2-7	NA	CASSVSSIYEQYF	TGCGCCAGCAGTGTGTCTTCCATCTACGAGCAGTACTTC
TRBD1	TRBV6-1	TRBJ2-1	NA	CASSEAGTGAYNEQFF	TGTGCCAGCAGTGAAGCGGGGACAGGGGCCTACAATGAGCAGTTCTTC
TRBD1	TRBV27	TRBJ2-7	NA	CASSAQNPGQGANEQYF	TGTGCCAGCAGTGCACAAAATCCGGGACAGGGGGCTAACGAGCAGTACTTC
TRBD1	TRBV30	TRBJ2-5	NA	CAWSPGQVNQETQYF	TGTGCCTGGAGTCCGGGACAGGTTAATCAAGAGACCCAGTACTTC
TRBD2	TRBV5-8	TRBJ2-2	NA	CASSLGLAGVTGELFF	TGTGCCAGCAGCTTAGGACTAGCGGGAGTAACCGGGGAGCTGTTTTTT
TRBD2	TRBV2	TRBJ2-7	few	CASSELTSGGEQYF	TGTGCCAGCAGTGAACTGACTAGCGGCGGCGAGCAGTACTTC
TRBD1	TRBV19	TRBJ1-2	NA	CASSIRDREIAF	TGTGCCAGTAGTATACGGGACAGGGAAATCGCCTTC
NA	TRBV7-2	TRBJ2-1	NA	CASSAWGGQLKDEQFF	TGTGCCAGCAGTGCCTGGGGGGGGCAGTTGAAAGATGAGCAGTTCTTC
TRBD1	TRBV7-6	TRBJ2-1	NA	CASSFGTGSNEQFF	TGTGCCAGCAGCTTTGGGACAGGGAGCAATGAGCAGTTCTTC